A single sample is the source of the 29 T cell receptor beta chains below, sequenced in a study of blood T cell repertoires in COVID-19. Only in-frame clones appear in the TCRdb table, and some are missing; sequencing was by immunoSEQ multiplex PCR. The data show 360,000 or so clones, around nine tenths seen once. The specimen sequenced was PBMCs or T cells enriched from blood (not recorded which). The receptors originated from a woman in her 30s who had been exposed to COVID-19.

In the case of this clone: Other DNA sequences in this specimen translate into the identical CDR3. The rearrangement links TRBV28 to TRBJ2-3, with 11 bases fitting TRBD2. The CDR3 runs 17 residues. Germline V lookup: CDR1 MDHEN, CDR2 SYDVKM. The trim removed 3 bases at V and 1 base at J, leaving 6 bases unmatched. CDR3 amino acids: CASSFALAGAGTDTQYF. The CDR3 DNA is TGTGCCAGCAGTTTCGCACTAGCGGGAGCAGGCACAGATACGCAGTATTTT.

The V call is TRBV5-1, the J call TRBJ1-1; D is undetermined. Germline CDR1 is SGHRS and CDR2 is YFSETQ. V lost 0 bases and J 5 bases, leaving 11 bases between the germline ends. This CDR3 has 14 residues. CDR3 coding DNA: TGCGCCAGCAGCTTGGCGGGAGCGTCTACTGAAGCTTTCTTT. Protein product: CASSLAGASTEAFF.

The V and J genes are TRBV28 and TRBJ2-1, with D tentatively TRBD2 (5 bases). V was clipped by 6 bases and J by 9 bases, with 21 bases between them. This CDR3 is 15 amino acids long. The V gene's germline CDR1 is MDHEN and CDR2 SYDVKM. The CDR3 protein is CASSNPGGQVAEQFF. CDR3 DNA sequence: TGTGCCAGCAGCAATCCAGGAGGCCAGGTTGCTGAGCAGTTCTTC. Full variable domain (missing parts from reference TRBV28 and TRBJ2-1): DVKVTQSSRYLVKRTGEKVFLECVQDMDHENMFWYRQDPGLGLRLIYFSYDVKMKEKGDIPEGYSVSREKKERFSLILESASTNQTSMYLCASSNPGGQVAEQFFGPGTRLTVL.

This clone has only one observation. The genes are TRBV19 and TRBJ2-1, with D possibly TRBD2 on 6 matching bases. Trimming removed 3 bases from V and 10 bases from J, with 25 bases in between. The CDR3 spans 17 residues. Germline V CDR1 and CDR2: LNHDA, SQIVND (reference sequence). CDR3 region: CASSIGGTPLSFREQFF. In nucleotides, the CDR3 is TGTGCCAGTAGTATCGGTGGGACTCCGCTGTCCTTTCGAGAGCAGTTCTTC.

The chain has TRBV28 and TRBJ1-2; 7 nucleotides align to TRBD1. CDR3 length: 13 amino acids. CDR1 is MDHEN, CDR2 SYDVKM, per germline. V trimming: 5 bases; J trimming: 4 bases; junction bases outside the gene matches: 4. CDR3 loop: CASSTGQSYGYTF. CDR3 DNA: TGTGCCAGCAGTACGGGACAGAGCTATGGCTACACCTTC.

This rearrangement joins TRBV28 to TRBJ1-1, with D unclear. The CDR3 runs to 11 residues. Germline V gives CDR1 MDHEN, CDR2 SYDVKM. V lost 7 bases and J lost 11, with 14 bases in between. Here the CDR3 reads CASISGPSAFF. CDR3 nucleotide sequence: TGTGCCAGCATCTCGGGTCCCTCGGCTTTCTTT.

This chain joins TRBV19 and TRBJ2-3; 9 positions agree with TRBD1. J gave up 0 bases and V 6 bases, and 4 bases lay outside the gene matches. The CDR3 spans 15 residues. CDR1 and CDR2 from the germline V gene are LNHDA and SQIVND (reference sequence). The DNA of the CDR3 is TGTGCCAGTAGGGTGACAGGGGGGAGCACAGATACGCAGTATTTT. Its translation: CASRVTGGSTDTQYF.

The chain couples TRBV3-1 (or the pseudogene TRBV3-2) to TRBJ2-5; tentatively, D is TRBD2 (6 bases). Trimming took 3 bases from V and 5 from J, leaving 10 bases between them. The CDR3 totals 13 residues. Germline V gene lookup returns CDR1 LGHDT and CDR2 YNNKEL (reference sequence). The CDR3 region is CASSQGGVETQYF. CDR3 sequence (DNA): TGTGCCAGCAGCCAGGGCGGGGTCGAGACCCAGTACTTC.

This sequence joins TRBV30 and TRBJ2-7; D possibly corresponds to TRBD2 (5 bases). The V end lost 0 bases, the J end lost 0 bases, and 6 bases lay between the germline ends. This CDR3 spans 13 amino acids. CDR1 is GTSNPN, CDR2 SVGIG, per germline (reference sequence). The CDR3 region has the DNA TGTGCCTGGAGTGTGGCGGGCTCCTACGAGCAGTACTTC. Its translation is CAWSVAGSYEQYF. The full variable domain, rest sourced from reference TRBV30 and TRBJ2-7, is SQTIHQWPATLVQPVGSPLSLECTVEGTSNPNLYWYRQAAGRGLQLLFYSVGIGQISSEVPQNLSASRPQDRQFILSSKKLLLSDSGFYLCAWSVAGSYEQYFGPGTRLTVT.

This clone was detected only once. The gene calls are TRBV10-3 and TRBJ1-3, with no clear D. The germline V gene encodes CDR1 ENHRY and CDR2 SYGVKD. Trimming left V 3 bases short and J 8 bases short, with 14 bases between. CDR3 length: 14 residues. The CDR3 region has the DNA TGTGCCATCAGTGAAACAGTCGCGTCGGACACCATATATTTT. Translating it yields CAISETVASDTIYF.

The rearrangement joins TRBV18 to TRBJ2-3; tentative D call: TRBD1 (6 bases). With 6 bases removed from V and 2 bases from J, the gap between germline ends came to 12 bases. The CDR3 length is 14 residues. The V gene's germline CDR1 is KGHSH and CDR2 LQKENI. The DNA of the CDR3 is TGTGCCAGCTCCCAACGACAGGACACAGATACGCAGTATTTT. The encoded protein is CASSQRQDTDTQYF.

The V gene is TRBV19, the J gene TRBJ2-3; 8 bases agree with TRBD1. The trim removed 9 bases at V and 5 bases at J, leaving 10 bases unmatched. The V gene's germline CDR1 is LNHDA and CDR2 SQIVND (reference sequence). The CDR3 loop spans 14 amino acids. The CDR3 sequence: CASTRQGAGDTQYF. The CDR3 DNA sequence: TGTGCCAGCACCCGGCAGGGGGCTGGAGATACGCAGTATTTT.

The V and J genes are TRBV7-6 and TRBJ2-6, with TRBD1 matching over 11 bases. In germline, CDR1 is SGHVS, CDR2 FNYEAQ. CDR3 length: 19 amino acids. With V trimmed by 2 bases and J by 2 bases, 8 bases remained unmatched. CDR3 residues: CASSLLLGQGAAGANVLTF. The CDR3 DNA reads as TGTGCCAGCAGCTTATTACTCGGACAGGGGGCAGCTGGGGCCAACGTCCTGACTTTC.

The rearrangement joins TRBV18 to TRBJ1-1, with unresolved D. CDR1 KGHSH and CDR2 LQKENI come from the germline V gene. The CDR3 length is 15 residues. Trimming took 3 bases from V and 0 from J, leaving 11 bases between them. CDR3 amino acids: CASSPRVPMNTEAFF. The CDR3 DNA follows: TGTGCCAGCTCACCCCGGGTTCCCATGAACACTGAAGCTTTCTTT.

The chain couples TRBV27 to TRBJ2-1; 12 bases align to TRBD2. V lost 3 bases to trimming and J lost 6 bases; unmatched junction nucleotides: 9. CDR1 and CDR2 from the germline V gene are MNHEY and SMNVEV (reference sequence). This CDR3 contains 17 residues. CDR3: CASSFFAPGLAGNEQFF. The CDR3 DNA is TGTGCCAGCAGTTTTTTTGCCCCGGGACTAGCGGGCAATGAGCAGTTCTTC.

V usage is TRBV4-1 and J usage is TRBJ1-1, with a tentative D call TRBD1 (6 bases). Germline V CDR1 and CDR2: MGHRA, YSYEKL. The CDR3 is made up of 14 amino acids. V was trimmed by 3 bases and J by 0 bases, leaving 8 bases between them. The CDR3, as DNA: TGCGCCAGCAGCCACGGGGGGCTGAACACTGAAGCTTTCTTT. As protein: CASSHGGLNTEAFF.

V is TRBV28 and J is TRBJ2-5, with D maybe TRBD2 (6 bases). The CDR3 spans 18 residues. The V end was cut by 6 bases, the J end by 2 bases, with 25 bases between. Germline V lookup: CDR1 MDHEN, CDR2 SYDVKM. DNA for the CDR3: TGTGCCAGCAGCCATGACTCAAAGCGGGTCAAACCGCAAGAGACCCAGTACTTC. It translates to CASSHDSKRVKPQETQYF.

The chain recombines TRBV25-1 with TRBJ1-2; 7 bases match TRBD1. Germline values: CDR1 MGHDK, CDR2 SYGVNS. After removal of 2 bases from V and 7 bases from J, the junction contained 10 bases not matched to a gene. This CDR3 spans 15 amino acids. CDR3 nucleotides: TGTGCCAGCAGTGAAGCGGACAGGCCTGGCTCTGGCTACACCTTC. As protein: CASSEADRPGSGYTF.

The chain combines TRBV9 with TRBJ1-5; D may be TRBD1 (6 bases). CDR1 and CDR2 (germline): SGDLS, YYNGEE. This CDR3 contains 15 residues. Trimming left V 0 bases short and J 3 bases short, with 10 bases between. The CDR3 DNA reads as TGTGCCAGCAGCGTAGGAGGGGGGGCCAATCAGCCCCAGCATTTT. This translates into CASSVGGGANQPQHF.

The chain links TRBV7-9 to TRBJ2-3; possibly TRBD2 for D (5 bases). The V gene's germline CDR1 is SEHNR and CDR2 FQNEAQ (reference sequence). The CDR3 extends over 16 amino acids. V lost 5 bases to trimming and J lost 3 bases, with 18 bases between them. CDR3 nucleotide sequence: TGTGCCAGCAGCCGAACTGGACTTTCGATTACAGATACGCAGTATTTT. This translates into CASSRTGLSITDTQYF.

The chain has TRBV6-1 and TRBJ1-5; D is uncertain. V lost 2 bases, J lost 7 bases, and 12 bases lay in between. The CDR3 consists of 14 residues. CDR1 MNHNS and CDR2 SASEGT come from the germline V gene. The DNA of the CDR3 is TGTGCCAGCAGTGAAATTGACATAAAGCAGCCCCAGCATTTT. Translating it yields CASSEIDIKQPQHF.

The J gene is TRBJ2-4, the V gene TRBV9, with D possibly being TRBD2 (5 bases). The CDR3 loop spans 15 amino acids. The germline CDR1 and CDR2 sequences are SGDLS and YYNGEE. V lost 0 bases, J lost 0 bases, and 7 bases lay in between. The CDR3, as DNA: TGTGCCAGCAGCGTAGTCGAGGGAGCCAAAAACATTCAGTACTTC. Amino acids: CASSVVEGAKNIQYF.

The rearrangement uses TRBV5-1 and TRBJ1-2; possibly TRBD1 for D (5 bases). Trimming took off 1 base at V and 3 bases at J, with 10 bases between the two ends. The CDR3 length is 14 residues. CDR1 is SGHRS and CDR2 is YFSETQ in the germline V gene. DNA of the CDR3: TGCGCCAGCAGCTTGAACCGGGGGGACTATGGCTACACCTTC. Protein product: CASSLNRGDYGYTF.

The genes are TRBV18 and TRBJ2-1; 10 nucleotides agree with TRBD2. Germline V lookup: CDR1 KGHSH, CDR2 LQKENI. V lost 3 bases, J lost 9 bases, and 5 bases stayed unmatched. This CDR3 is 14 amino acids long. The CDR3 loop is CASSPGTSEGEQFF. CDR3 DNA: TGTGCCAGCTCACCCGGGACTAGCGAGGGTGAGCAGTTCTTC.

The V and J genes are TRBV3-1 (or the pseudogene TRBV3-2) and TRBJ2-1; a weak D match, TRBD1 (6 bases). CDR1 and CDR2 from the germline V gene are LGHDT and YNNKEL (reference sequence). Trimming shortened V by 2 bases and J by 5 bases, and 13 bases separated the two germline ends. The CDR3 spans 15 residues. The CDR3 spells CASSQLYGTHNEQFF. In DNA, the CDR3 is TGTGCCAGCAGCCAATTATACGGGACACACAATGAGCAGTTCTTC.

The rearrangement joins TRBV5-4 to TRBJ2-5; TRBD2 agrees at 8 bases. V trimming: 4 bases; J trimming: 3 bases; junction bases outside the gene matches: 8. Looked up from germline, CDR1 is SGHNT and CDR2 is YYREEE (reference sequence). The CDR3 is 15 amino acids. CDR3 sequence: CASSLSGSSEETQYF. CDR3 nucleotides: TGTGCCAGCAGCCTAAGCGGGAGCTCGGAAGAGACCCAGTACTTC.

The CDR3 loop is CASSVTGTGNEKLFF. For the CDR3, the DNA is TGTGCCAGCAGCGTCACGGGAACGGGAAATGAAAAACTGTTTTTT. The V call is TRBV3-1 (or the pseudogene TRBV3-2), the J call TRBJ1-4; D is undetermined. The CDR3 covers 15 residues. Trimming cost V 5 bases and J 5 bases, with 15 bases left between them. Germline V CDR1 and CDR2: LGHDT, YNNKEL (reference sequence).

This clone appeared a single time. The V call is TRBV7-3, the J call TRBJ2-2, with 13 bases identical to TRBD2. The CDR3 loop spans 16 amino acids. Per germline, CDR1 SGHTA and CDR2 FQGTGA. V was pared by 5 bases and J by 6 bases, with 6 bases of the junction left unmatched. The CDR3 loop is CASSRGLAGVAGELFF. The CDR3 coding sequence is TGTGCCAGCAGCCGAGGACTAGCGGGAGTAGCCGGGGAGCTGTTTTTT.

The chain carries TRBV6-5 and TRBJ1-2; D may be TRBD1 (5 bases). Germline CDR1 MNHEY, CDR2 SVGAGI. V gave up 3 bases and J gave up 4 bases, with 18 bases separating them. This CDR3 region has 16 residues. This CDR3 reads CASSYGGRGVSYGYTF. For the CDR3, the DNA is TGTGCCAGCAGTTATGGGGGGAGGGGTGTTTCCTATGGCTACACCTTC.